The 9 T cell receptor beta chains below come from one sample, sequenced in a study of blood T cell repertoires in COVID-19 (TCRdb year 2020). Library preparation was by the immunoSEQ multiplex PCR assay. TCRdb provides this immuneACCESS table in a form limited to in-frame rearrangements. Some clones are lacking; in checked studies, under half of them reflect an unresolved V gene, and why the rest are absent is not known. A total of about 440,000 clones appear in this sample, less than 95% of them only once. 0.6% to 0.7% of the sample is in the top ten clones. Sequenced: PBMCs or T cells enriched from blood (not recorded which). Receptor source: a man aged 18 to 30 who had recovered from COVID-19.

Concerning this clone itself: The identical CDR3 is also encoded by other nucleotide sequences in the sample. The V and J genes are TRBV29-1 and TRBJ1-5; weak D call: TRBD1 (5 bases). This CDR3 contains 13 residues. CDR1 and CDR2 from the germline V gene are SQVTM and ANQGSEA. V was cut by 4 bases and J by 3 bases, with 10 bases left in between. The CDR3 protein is CSVVSGSNQPQHF. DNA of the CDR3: TGCAGCGTTGTATCAGGGTCCAATCAGCCCCAGCATTTT. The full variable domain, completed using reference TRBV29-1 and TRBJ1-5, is SAVISQKPSRDICQRGTSLTIQCQVDSQVTMMFWYRQQPGQSLTLIATANQGSEATYESGFVIDKFPISRPNLTFSTLTVSNMSPEDSSIYLCSVVSGSNQPQHFGDGTRLSIL.

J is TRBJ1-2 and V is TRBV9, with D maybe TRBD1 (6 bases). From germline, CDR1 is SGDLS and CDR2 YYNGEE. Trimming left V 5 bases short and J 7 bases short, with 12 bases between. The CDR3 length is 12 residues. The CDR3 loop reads CASSLVGAGYTF. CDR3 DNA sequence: TGTGCCAGCAGTCTGGTGGGGGCTGGCTACACCTTC.

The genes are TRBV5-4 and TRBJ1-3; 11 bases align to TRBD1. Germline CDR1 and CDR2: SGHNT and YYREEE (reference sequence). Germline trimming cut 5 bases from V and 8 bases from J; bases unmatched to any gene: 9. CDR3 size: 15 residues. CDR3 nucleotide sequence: TGTGCCAGCAGTCGGGACAGGGGGTTCGGGTACACCATATATTTT. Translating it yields CASSRDRGFGYTIYF.

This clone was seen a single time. CDR3 nucleotides: TGTGCCAGCAGTTCCGGACACATTTTCACCGAAAAACTGTTTTTT. Translating it yields CASSSGHIFTEKLFF. The chain uses TRBV6-6 and TRBJ1-4, with TRBD1 as a possible D gene (5 bases). V was cut by 4 bases and J by 8 bases, with 17 bases left in between. The length of the CDR3 is 15 residues. The germline gives CDR1 MNHNY, CDR2 SVGAGI (reference sequence).

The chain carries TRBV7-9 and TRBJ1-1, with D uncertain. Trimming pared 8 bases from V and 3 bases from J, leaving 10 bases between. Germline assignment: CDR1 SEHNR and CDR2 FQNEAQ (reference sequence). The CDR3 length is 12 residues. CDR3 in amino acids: CASSEGDTEAFF. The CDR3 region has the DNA TGTGCCAGCTCCGAGGGTGACACTGAAGCTTTCTTT.

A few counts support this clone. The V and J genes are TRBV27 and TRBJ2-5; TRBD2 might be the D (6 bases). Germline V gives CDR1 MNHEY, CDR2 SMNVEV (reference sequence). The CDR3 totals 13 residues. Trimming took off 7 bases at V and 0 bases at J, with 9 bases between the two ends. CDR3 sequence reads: CASMGGNQETQYF. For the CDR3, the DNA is TGTGCCAGCATGGGGGGAAACCAAGAGACCCAGTACTTC.

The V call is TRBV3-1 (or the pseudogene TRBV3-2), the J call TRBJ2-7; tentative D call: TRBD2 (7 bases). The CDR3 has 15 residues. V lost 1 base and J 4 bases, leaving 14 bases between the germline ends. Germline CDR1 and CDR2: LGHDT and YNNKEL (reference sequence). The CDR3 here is CASSQVGGGPYEQYF. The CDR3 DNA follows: TGTGCCAGCAGCCAAGTAGGGGGGGGCCCTTACGAGCAGTACTTC.

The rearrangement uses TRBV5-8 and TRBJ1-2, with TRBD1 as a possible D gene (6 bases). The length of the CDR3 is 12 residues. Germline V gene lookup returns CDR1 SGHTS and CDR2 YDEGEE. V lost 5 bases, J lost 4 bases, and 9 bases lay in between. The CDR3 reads CASSRDIYGYTF. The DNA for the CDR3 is TGTGCCAGCAGTCGGGACATCTATGGCTACACCTTC.

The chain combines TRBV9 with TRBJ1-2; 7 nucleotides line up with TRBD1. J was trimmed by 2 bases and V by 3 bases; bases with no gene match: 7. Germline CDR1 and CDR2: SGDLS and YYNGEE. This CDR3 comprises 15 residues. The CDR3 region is CASSARDRKNYGYTF. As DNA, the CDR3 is TGTGCCAGCAGCGCCCGGGACAGAAAGAACTATGGCTACACCTTC. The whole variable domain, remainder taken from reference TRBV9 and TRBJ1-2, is DSGVTQTPKHLITATGQRVTLRCSPRSGDLSVYWYQQSLDQGLQFLIQYYNGEERAKGNILERFSAQQFPDLHSELNLSSLELGDSALYFCASSARDRKNYGYTFGSGTRLTVV.